The T cell receptor (beta chain) described here comes from a study of lymphopenia after photon versus proton radiotherapy. The germline V and J ends were trimmed by 1 base and 0 bases, with 12 bases remaining between them. This CDR3 spans 17 amino acids. Germline V gene data show CDR1 as SGHVS and CDR2 as FQNEAQ. Measured with immunoSEQ multiplex PCR; TCRdb has only the in-frame clones, and not every one. The table lists some 16,000 clones, roughly nine tenths of them singletons. The receptor was derived from a woman aged 55-70 years with cholangiocarcinoma. Some clones in this sample may be carry-over from other donors' samples. The chain links TRBV7-8 to TRBJ1-4; no definite D call. The input for sequencing was peripheral blood, taken from a patient treated with proton-based radiotherapy. For the CDR3, the DNA is TGTGCCAGCAGCTTAGGAGTCAGATTTGCAACTAATGAAAAACTGTTTTTT. Amino acid sequence: CASSLGVRFATNEKLFF. Combining the CDR3 with reference TRBV7-8 and TRBJ1-4 gives the whole variable domain GAGVSQSPRYKVAKRGQDVALRCDPISGHVSLFWYQQALGQGPEFLTYFQNEAQLDKSGLPSDRFFAERPEGSVSTLKIQRTQQEDSAVYLCASSLGVRFATNEKLFFGSGTQLSVL.